Each of the 4 T cell receptor beta chains below was sequenced from the same sample in a study of blood T cell repertoires in COVID-19. Sequencing was performed with immunoSEQ multiplex PCR; in TCRdb, only in-frame clones are kept and a portion is missing. Of about 54,000 clones listed, approximately 91% are singletons. The sample was peripheral blood. These receptors all stem from a woman aged 60 to 75 with active or convalescent COVID-19.

V gene TRBV28 combines with J gene TRBJ1-3; maybe TRBD1 (5 bases). CDR1 is MDHEN and CDR2 is SYDVKM in the germline V gene. V dropped 6 bases and J dropped 4 bases, with 16 bases sitting between them. This CDR3 is built from 15 residues. The CDR3 DNA reads TGTGCCAGCAGCTCGCCCAGGGTGTGGGGAAACACCATATATTTT. Translating it yields CASSSPRVWGNTIYF.

The chain uses TRBV20-1 and TRBJ1-1, with D maybe TRBD1 (6 bases). Per the germline V gene, CDR1 is DFQATT and CDR2 is SNEGSKA (reference sequence). The CDR3 runs 13 residues. V lost 3 bases and J 8 bases, leaving 16 bases between the germline ends. CDR3 DNA: TGCAGTGCTAGTGGTCTAAAGGACAGCGAAGCTTTCTTT. Protein product: CSASGLKDSEAFF.

The chain's CDR3 is CASSSETGSSSPLHF. CDR3 nucleotides: TGCGCCAGCAGCTCGGAGACAGGGAGTAGTTCACCCCTCCACTTT. The gene calls are TRBV5-1 and TRBJ1-6, with TRBD1 matching over 7 bases. The CDR3 extends over 15 amino acids. From germline, CDR1 is SGHRS and CDR2 YFSETQ. Unmatched junction bases numbered 9, after V lost 3 bases and J lost 9 bases.

The J gene is TRBJ1-2, the V gene TRBV28; a possible D gene is TRBD1 (5 bases). The germline V gene encodes CDR1 MDHEN and CDR2 SYDVKM. The CDR3 spans 13 residues. The germline V and J ends were trimmed by 6 bases and 3 bases, with 11 bases remaining between them. The CDR3 loop is CASSQTDYYGYTF. The CDR3 nucleotides read TGTGCCAGCAGCCAGACAGATTACTATGGCTACACCTTC.